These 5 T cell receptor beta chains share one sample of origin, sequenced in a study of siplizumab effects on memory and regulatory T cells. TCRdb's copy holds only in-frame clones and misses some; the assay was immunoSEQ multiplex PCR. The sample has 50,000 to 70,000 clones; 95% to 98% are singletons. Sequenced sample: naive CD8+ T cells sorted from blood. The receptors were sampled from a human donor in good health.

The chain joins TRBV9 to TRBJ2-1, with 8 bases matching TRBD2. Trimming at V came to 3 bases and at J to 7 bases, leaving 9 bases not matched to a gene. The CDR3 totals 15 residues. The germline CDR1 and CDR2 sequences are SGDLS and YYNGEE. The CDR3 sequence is CASSDSGAPGNEQFF. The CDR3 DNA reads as TGTGCCAGCAGCGATAGCGGGGCCCCGGGAAATGAGCAGTTCTTC.

The CDR3 nucleotides are TGTGCCAGCTCCGGGACACTCCTCTACGAGCAGTACTTC. It is translated as CASSGTLLYEQYF. This chain links TRBV18 with TRBJ2-7; possible D gene TRBD1, 6 bases. CDR3 length equals 13 residues. V lost 6 bases and J 3 bases, leaving 12 bases between the germline ends. CDR1 and CDR2 from the germline V gene are KGHSH and LQKENI.

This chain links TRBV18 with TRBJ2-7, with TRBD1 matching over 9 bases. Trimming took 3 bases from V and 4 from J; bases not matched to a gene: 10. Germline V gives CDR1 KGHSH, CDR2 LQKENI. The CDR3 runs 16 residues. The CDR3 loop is CASSPWDRDFTYEQYF. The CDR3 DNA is TGTGCCAGCTCACCTTGGGACAGGGATTTTACTTACGAGCAGTACTTC.

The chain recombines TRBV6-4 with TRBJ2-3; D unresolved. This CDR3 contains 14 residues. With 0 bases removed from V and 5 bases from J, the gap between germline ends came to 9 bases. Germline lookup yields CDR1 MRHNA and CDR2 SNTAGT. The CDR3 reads CASSDSGMGDTQYF. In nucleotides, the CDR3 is TGTGCCAGCAGTGACTCAGGGATGGGAGATACGCAGTATTTT.

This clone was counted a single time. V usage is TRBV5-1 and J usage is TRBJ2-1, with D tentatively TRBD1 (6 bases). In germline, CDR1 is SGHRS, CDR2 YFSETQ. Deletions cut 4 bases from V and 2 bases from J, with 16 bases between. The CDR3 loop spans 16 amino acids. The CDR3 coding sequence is TGCGCCAGCAGCGAACCGGGACAATCGGCCTACAATGAGCAGTTCTTC. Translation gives CASSEPGQSAYNEQFF.